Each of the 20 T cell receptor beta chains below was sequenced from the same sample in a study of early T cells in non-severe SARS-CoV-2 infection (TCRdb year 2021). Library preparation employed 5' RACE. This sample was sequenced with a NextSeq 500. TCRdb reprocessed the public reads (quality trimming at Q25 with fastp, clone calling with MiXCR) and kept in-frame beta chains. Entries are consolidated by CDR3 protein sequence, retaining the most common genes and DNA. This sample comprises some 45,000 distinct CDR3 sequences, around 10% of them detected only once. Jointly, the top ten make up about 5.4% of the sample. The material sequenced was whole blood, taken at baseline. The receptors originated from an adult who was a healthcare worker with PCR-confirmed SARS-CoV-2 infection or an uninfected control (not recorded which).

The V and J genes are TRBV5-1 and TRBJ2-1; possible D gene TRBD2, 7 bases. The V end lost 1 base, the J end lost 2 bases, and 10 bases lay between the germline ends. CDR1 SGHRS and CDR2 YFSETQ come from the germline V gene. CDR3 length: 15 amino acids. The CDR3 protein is CASSLLGGPYNEQFF. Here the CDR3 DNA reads TGCGCCAGCAGCTTGTTGGGGGGGCCCTACAATGAGCAGTTCTTC. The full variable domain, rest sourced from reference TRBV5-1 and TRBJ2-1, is KAGVTQTPRYLIKTRGQQVTLSCSPISGHRSVSWYQQTPGQGLQFLFEYFSETQRNKGNFPGRFSGRQFSNSRSEMNVSTLELGDSALYLCASSLLGGPYNEQFFGPGTRLTVL.

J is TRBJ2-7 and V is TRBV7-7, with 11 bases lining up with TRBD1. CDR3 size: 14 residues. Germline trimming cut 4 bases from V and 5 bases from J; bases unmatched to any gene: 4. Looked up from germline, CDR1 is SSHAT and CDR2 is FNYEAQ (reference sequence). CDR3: CASSSGQGENEQYF. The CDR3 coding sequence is TGTGCCAGCAGCTCGGGACAGGGGGAAAACGAGCAGTACTTC. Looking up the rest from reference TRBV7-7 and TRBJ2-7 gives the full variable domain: GAGVSQSPRYKVTKRGQDVTLRCDPISSHATLYWYQQALGQGPEFLTYFNYEAQPDKSGLPSDRFSAERPEGSISTLTIQRTEQRDSAMYRCASSSGQGENEQYFGPGTRLTVT.

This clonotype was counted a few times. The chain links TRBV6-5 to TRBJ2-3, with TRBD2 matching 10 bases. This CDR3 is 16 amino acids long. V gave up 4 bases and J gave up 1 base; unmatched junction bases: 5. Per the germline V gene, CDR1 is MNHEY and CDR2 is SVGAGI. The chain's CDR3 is CASSFSTSGGTDTQYF. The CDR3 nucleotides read TGTGCCAGCAGTTTTTCAACTAGCGGGGGCACAGATACGCAGTATTTT.

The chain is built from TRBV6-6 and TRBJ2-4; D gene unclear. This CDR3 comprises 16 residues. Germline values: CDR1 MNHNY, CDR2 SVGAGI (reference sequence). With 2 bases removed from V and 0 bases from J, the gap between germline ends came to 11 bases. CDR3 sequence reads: CASSYRTALAKNIQYF. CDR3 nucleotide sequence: TGTGCCAGCAGTTACCGCACGGCTCTAGCCAAAAACATTCAGTACTTC.

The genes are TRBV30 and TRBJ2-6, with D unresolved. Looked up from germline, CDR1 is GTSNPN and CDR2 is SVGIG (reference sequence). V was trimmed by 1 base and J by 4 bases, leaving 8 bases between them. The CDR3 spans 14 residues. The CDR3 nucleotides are TGTGCCTGGAGTGAGGGTGACGGGGCCAACGTCCTGACTTTC. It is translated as CAWSEGDGANVLTF.

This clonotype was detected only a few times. The chain's CDR3 is CASSPKTGHYEQYF. The CDR3 DNA reads TGTGCCAGCAGCCCCAAGACAGGTCACTACGAGCAGTACTTC. The chain links TRBV7-6 to TRBJ2-7, with D tentatively TRBD1 (6 bases). Germline V CDR1 and CDR2: SGHVS, FNYEAQ. CDR3 length: 14 residues. Trimming took off 5 bases at V and 3 bases at J, with 14 bases between the two ends.

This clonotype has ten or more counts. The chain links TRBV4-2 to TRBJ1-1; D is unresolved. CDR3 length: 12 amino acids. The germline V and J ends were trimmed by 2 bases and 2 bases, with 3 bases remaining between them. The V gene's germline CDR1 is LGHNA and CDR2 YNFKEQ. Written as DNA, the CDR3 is TGTGCCAGCAGCCAAATAAACACTGAAGCTTTCTTT. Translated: CASSQINTEAFF.

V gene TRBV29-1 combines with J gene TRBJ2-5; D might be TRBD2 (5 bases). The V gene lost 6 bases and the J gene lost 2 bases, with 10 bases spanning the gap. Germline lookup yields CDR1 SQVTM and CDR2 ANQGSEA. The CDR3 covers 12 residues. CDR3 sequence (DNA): TGCAGCGTCAGAGGACTGCAAGAGACCCAGTACTTC. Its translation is CSVRGLQETQYF. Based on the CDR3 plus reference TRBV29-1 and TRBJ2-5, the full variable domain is SAVISQKPSRDICQRGTSLTIQCQVDSQVTMMFWYRQQPGQSLTLIATANQGSEATYESGFVIDKFPISRPNLTFSTLTVSNMSPEDSSIYLCSVRGLQETQYFGPGTRLLVL.

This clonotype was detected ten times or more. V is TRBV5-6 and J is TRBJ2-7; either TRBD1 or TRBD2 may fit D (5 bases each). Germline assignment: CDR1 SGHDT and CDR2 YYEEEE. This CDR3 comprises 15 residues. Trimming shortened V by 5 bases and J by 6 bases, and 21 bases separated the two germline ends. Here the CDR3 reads CASRPTGTAPREQYF. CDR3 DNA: TGTGCCAGCAGACCAACCGGGACGGCCCCCCGCGAGCAGTACTTC.

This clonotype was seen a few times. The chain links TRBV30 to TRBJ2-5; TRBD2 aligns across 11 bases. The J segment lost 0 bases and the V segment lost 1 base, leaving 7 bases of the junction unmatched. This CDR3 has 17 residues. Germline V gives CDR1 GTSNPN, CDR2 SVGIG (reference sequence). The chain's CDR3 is CAWSGSLAGVYQETQYF. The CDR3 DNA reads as TGTGCCTGGAGTGGATCACTAGCGGGGGTCTACCAAGAGACCCAGTACTTC. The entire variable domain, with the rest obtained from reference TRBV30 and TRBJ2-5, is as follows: SQTIHQWPATLVQPVGSPLSLECTVEGTSNPNLYWYRQAAGRGLQLLFYSVGIGQISSEVPQNLSASRPQDRQFILSSKKLLLSDSGFYLCAWSGSLAGVYQETQYFGPGTRLLVL.

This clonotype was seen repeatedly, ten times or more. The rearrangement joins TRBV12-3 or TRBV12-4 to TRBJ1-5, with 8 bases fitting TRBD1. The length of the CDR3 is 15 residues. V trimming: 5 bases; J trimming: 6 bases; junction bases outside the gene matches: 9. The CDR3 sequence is CASSRTGRWGQPQHF. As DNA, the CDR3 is TGTGCCAGCAGTCGGACAGGGAGGTGGGGTCAGCCCCAGCATTTT.

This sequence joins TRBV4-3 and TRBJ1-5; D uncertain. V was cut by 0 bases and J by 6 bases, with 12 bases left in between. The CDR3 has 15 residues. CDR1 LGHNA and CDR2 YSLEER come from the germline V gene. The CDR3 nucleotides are TGCGCCAGCAGCCAAGAAGTGTGGAATTTTCAGCCCCAGCATTTT. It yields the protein CASSQEVWNFQPQHF.

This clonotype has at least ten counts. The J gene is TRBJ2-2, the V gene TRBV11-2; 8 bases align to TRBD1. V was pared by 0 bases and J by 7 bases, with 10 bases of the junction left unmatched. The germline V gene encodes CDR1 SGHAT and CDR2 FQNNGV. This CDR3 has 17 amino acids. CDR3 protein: CASSLENQGAAYGELFF. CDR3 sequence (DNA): TGTGCCAGCAGCTTAGAAAACCAGGGGGCGGCATACGGGGAGCTGTTTTTT.

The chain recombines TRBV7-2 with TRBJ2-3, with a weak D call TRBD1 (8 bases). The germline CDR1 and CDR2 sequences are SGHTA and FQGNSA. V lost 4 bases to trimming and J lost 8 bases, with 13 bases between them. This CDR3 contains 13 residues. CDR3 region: CASSSTGEGTQYF. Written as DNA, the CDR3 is TGTGCCAGCAGCTCGACAGGGGAGGGTACGCAGTATTTT.

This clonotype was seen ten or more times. The CDR3 DNA is TGCAGCGTTGAAAAGGGCAGTGGGGCTTTCTTT. Translated: CSVEKGSGAFF. The chain uses TRBV29-1 and TRBJ1-1; no firm D call. There are 11 residues in the CDR3. Germline CDR1 reads SQVTM; CDR2 reads ANQGSEA. The germline V and J ends were trimmed by 2 bases and 11 bases, with 12 bases remaining between them. The variable domain in full, with the rest retrieved from reference TRBV29-1 and TRBJ1-1, is SAVISQKPSRDICQRGTSLTIQCQVDSQVTMMFWYRQQPGQSLTLIATANQGSEATYESGFVIDKFPISRPNLTFSTLTVSNMSPEDSSIYLCSVEKGSGAFFGQGTRLTVV.

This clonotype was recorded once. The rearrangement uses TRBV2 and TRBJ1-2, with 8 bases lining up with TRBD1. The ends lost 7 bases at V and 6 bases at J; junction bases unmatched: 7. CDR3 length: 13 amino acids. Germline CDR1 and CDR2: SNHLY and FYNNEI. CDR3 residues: CASTRRDRHGYTF. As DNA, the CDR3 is TGTGCCAGCACTCGAAGGGACAGGCATGGCTACACCTTC. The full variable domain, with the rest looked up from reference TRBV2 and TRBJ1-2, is EPEVTQTPSHQVTQMGQEVILRCVPISNHLYFYWYRQILGQKVEFLVSFYNNEISEKSEIFDDQFSVERPDGSNFTLKIRSTKLEDSAMYFCASTRRDRHGYTFGSGTRLTVV.

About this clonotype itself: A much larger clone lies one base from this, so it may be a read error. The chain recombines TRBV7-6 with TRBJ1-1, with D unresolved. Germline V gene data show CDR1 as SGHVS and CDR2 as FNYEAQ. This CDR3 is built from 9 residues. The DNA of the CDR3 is TGTGTCAGCGGCCCAGAAGCTTTCTTT. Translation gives CVSGPEAFF.

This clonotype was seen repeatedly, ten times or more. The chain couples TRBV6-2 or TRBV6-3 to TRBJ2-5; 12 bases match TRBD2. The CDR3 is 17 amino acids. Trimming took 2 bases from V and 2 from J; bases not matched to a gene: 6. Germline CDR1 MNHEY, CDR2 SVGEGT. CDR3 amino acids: CASSYRTSGALQETQYF. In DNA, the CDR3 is TGTGCCAGCAGTTACCGGACTAGCGGGGCGCTACAAGAGACCCAGTACTTC.

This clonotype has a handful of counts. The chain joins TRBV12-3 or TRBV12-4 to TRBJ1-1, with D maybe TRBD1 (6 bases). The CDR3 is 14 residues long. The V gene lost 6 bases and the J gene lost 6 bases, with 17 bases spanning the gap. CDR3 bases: TGTGCCAGCAGATTCAACCTCAGGGGCGCTGAAGCTTTCTTT. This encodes CASRFNLRGAEAFF.

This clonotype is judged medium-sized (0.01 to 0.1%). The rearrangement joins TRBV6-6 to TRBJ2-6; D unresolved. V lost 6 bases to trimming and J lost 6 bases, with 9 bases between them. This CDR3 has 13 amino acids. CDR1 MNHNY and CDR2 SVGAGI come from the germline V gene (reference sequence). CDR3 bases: TGTGCCAGCAGGGGCGGCGCGGCCAACGTCCTGACTTTC. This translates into CASRGGAANVLTF.